This T cell receptor beta chain was sequenced during a study of neurological immune-mediated disorders. As to time point: longitudinal time-point 3. A blood bank in Maryland, USA, provided the volunteers who served as healthy controls. This clonotype was counted many times. The CDR3 spans 15 residues. The V and J ends lost 6 bases and 5 bases, in that order; junction bases with no gene match: 10. MiXCR, run by TCRdb on the 5' RACE reads, gives a single entry per CDR3 protein. The sample carries around 53,000 distinct CDR3 sequences, roughly 8% recorded once. Sequenced sample: PBMCs. V is TRBV12-3 or TRBV12-4 and J is TRBJ2-5, with 9 bases identical to TRBD2. This TCR came from a woman in her forties in good health. Written as DNA, the CDR3 is TGTGCCAGCAGCCGCGAGCGGGAGGTTCGGGAGACCCAGTACTTC. Translating it yields CASSREREVRETQYF.